The clone carrying this T cell receptor beta chain was seen repeatedly, ten times or more. Antigen: not known. This record belongs to a study of T cells after yellow fever vaccination. Study background: Fractions with few cells were prepared using SMART-Seq v4 Ultra Low Input. Findings and caveats of the study: By day 5 rather than day 15, the secondary response had peaked, though it was weaker. Subsequent booster samples again held most clones from primary vaccination (96% CD4, 85% to 90% CD8).

The length of the CDR3 is 16 residues. The V and J ends lost 3 bases and 9 bases respectively, with 18 bases between them. The study made its TCR cDNA through 5'RACE template switching. That step introduced a universal primer site along with UMIs. TCRdb independently ran MiXCR on the 5' RACE reads; one entry per CDR3 protein. This table has around 140,000 distinct CDR3 sequences, 7% to 9% appearing once. Here the sequenced sample was CD4+ T cells sorted from PBMCs, taken 5 days after the yellow fever booster vaccination. This TCR derives from a man under 40 who received the YFV17D yellow fever vaccine. The rearrangement links TRBV12-3 or TRBV12-4 to TRBJ1-6, with unresolved D. This chain's CDR3 is CASSFRRLKLGSPLHF. The CDR3 nucleotides read TGTGCCAGCAGTTTCCGACGGCTCAAACTTGGTTCACCCCTCCACTTT.